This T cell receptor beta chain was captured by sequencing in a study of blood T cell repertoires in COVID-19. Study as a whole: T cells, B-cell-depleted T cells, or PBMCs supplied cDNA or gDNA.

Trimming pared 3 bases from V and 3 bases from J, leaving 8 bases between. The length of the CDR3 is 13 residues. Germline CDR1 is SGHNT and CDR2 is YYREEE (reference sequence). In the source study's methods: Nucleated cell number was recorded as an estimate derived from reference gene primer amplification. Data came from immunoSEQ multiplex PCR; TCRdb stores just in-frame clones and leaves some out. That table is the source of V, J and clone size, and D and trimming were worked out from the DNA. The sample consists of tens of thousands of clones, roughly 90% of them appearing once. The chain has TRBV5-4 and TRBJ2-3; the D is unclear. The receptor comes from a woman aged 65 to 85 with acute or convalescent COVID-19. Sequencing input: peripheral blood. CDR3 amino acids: CASSSERTDTQYF. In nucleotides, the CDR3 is TGTGCCAGCAGCTCGGAGAGAACAGATACGCAGTATTTT.